A selection of T cell receptor beta chains follows, all from one sample in a study of blood T cell repertoires in COVID-19. TCRdb keeps only in-frame clones here, not all; method: immunoSEQ multiplex PCR. Of about 150,000 clones in the sample, 85% to 90% were seen once. Material: peripheral blood. The receptors originated from a man younger than 30 with COVID-19, enrolled during active disease. Each CDR3 is given with its conserved first and last residue.

v_call: TRBV5-4
j_call: TRBJ2-7
cdr3_aa: CASSLEPSSYEQYF

v_call: TRBV27
j_call: TRBJ2-1
cdr3_aa: CASSLVAGGQNEQFF

v_call: TRBV29-1
j_call: TRBJ1-1
cdr3_aa: CSSSAGGAEAFF

v_call: TRBV5-1
j_call: TRBJ2-2
cdr3_aa: CASSLGQGIGELFF

v_call: TRBV6-6
j_call: TRBJ2-2
cdr3_aa: CATNRRSSVWTGELFF

v_call: TRBV14
j_call: TRBJ2-1
cdr3_aa: CASSQAGGPFLQFF

v_call: TRBV27
j_call: TRBJ2-1
cdr3_aa: CASMRLAGVNEQFF

v_call: TRBV6-5
j_call: TRBJ2-5
cdr3_aa: CASSYSTLQETQYF

v_call: TRBV19
j_call: TRBJ1-5
cdr3_aa: CASKKDRGRGQPQHF

v_call: TRBV19
j_call: TRBJ2-3
cdr3_aa: CASSMWQGPDTQYF

v_call: TRBV7-2
j_call: TRBJ1-5
cdr3_aa: CASSLAVGEGQPQHF

v_call: TRBV19
j_call: TRBJ1-1
cdr3_aa: CASSPPAAVKAEAFF

v_call: TRBV19
j_call: TRBJ2-5
cdr3_aa: CASKGPGASGSETQYF

v_call: TRBV7-2
j_call: TRBJ2-1
cdr3_aa: CASSVQGGLSYNEQFF

v_call: TRBV2
j_call: TRBJ1-6
cdr3_aa: CASSPDRNSPLHF

v_call: TRBV28
j_call: TRBJ1-1
cdr3_aa: CASSLRQHRGTEAFF

v_call: TRBV5-1
j_call: TRBJ2-1
cdr3_aa: CASSQDRGRGNEQFF

v_call: TRBV6-5
j_call: TRBJ1-2
cdr3_aa: CASSSGTDNYGYTF

v_call: TRBV6-5
j_call: TRBJ2-1
cdr3_aa: CASSDGLAGRNEQFF

v_call: TRBV29-1
j_call: TRBJ1-4
cdr3_aa: CSAWTGLEEKLLF

v_call: TRBV28
j_call: TRBJ2-7
cdr3_aa: CASRLAGGPYEQYF

v_call: TRBV7-9
j_call: TRBJ2-7
cdr3_aa: CASSHYGTSGRGSEQYF

v_call: TRBV24-1
j_call: TRBJ1-5
cdr3_aa: CATSRGWPANQPQHF

v_call: TRBV4-3
j_call: TRBJ2-7
cdr3_aa: CASSPSPGGPYEQYF

v_call: TRBV10-3
j_call: TRBJ1-2
cdr3_aa: CAISEPARRAEGYGYTF

v_call: TRBV11-2
j_call: TRBJ2-1
cdr3_aa: CASSFDRPNEQFF

v_call: TRBV9
j_call: TRBJ2-7
cdr3_aa: CASSVEGQWDEQYF

v_call: TRBV24-1
j_call: TRBJ2-7
cdr3_aa: CAFREGVTVVEQYF

v_call: TRBV2
j_call: TRBJ2-1
cdr3_aa: CASSETDRGAFF

v_call: TRBV18
j_call: TRBJ2-6
cdr3_aa: CASSQAAGANVLTF

v_call: TRBV9
j_call: TRBJ2-3
cdr3_aa: CASSDRDPRGPPGLAGSTDTQYF

v_call: TRBV7-8
j_call: TRBJ2-6
cdr3_aa: CASSPRQGPSGANVLTF

v_call: TRBV15
j_call: TRBJ2-7
cdr3_aa: CATSRGAGISYEQYF

v_call: TRBV24-1
j_call: TRBJ2-1
cdr3_aa: CATSDDTSVEPVGLNEQFF

v_call: TRBV9
j_call: TRBJ2-2
cdr3_aa: CASSGRQGAVTGELFF

v_call: TRBV7-8
j_call: TRBJ2-1
cdr3_aa: CASSLGGPNEQFF

v_call: TRBV6-5
j_call: TRBJ2-1
cdr3_aa: CASSSGQGVYNEQFF

v_call: TRBV7-8
j_call: TRBJ2-7
cdr3_aa: CASSLAGLAGTYEQYF

v_call: TRBV27
j_call: TRBJ2-1
cdr3_aa: CASSLSSGPYNEQFF

v_call: TRBV28
j_call: TRBJ1-5
cdr3_aa: CASSRDRGGGQPQHF

v_call: TRBV4-3
j_call: TRBJ1-3
cdr3_aa: CASSQGTRGNTIYF

v_call: TRBV4-2
j_call: TRBJ2-4
cdr3_aa: CASSPTELVDIQYF

v_call: TRBV19
j_call: TRBJ1-1
cdr3_aa: CASTRTGGGTPKEAFF

v_call: TRBV24-1
j_call: TRBJ2-3
cdr3_aa: CATMTGGEADTQYF

v_call: TRBV9
j_call: TRBJ2-7
cdr3_aa: CASSVAPSASSYEQYF

v_call: TRBV7-2
j_call: TRBJ1-2
cdr3_aa: CASSVGTGQGYTF

v_call: TRBV3-1/TRBV3-2
j_call: TRBJ2-5
cdr3_aa: CASSSLETQYF

v_call: TRBV6-2/TRBV6-3
j_call: TRBJ2-7
cdr3_aa: CASSLLAAQQYF

v_call: TRBV7-8
j_call: TRBJ1-6
cdr3_aa: CASSYLRTGEDPLHF

v_call: TRBV7-9
j_call: TRBJ2-1
cdr3_aa: CASSLSVAVGGSRYNEQFF

v_call: TRBV27
j_call: TRBJ2-7
cdr3_aa: CASSLLGQGVYEQYF